This is a list of T cell receptor beta chains from one sample in a study of T cells in Graves' hyperthyroidism and ophthalmopathy. TCRdb ran MiXCR on the multiplex PCR reads and lists one entry per CDR3 protein. There are some 620,000 distinct CDR3 sequences in the sample; roughly 17% occur only once, and 3.8% lies in the top ten. Sequencing was performed on blood. The receptors were gathered from a woman aged 30 to 39 with Graves' hyperthyroidism. Both conserved end residues are part of each CDR3. Fields, in order: J gene, V gene, CDR3 length, clone size, D gene, CDR3 protein, CDR3 DNA. D genes are given only for firm matches. Where a row states a size, it is once, few, many or the class of an expanded clone; other rows omit it.

J: TRBJ1-5
V: TRBV20-1
length: 15
size: few
D: .
CDR3: CSANTRKHSNQPQHF
DNA: TGCAGTGCTAACACCCGAAAACATAGCAATCAGCCCCAGCATTTT

J: TRBJ1-3
V: TRBV5-8
length: 15
size: few
D: .
CDR3: CASSLSRVSGNTIYF
DNA: TGTGCCAGCAGCTTGAGCAGGGTCTCTGGAAACACCATATATTTT

J: TRBJ2-7
V: TRBV12-3/TRBV12-4
length: 14
size: .
D: .
CDR3: CTSSLLDVLNEQYF
DNA: TGTACCAGCAGTTTATTAGACGTCCTGAACGAGCAGTACTTC

J: TRBJ2-2
V: TRBV3-1
length: 18
size: .
D: TRBD2
CDR3: CASSPGLAGGPNTGELFF
DNA: TGTGCCAGCAGCCCGGGACTAGCGGGAGGGCCGAACACCGGGGAGCTGTTTTTT

J: TRBJ2-7
V: TRBV2
length: 14
size: many
D: TRBD1
CDR3: CASSGTGGHYEQYF
DNA: TGTGCCAGCAGCGGGACAGGGGGCCACTACGAGCAGTACTTC

J: TRBJ2-2
V: TRBV6-6
length: 15
size: many
D: .
CDR3: CASSYSGPKTGELFF
DNA: TGTGCCAGCAGTTACTCCGGCCCTAAGACCGGGGAGCTGTTTTTT

J: TRBJ2-1
V: TRBV6-1
length: 16
size: .
D: .
CDR3: CASKSPVAVAYNEQFF
DNA: TGTGCCAGCAAAAGTCCCGTAGCGGTGGCCTACAATGAGCAGTTCTTC

J: TRBJ1-2
V: TRBV28
length: 15
size: many
D: .
CDR3: CASSPIQGTNYGYTF
DNA: TGTGCCAGCAGTCCGATACAGGGTACTAACTATGGCTACACCTTC

J: TRBJ2-5
V: TRBV9
length: 14
size: .
D: .
CDR3: CASSETDWGETQYF
DNA: TGTGCCAGCAGCGAGACTGATTGGGGAGAGACCCAGTACTTC

J: TRBJ2-5
V: TRBV20-1
length: 14
size: many
D: TRBD2
CDR3: CSASPGLAGETQYF
DNA: TGCAGTGCTTCGCCGGGACTAGCGGGAGAGACCCAGTACTTC

J: TRBJ1-1
V: TRBV6-1
length: 16
size: many
D: TRBD1
CDR3: CASSYETGVMNTEAFF
DNA: TGTGCCAGCAGTTACGAGACAGGGGTAATGAACACTGAAGCTTTCTTT

J: TRBJ2-2
V: TRBV12-3/TRBV12-4
length: 13
size: many
D: .
CDR3: CATKSDSPGELFF
DNA: TGTGCCACCAAATCGGACAGCCCCGGGGAGCTGTTTTTT

J: TRBJ2-5
V: TRBV24-1
length: 16
size: many
D: TRBD1
CDR3: CATSDSDRGSMETQYF
DNA: TGTGCCACCAGTGATTCGGACAGGGGTAGCATGGAGACCCAGTACTTC

J: TRBJ2-7
V: TRBV27
length: 16
size: .
D: TRBD2
CDR3: CASSLSGGGPFAEQYF
DNA: TGTGCCAGCAGCCTCTCGGGGGGAGGGCCATTTGCCGAGCAGTACTTC

J: TRBJ2-1
V: TRBV9
length: 15
size: few
D: TRBD2
CDR3: CASSASGSSINEQFF
DNA: TGTGCCAGCAGCGCGAGCGGGAGTAGTATAAATGAGCAGTTCTTC

J: TRBJ1-2
V: TRBV19
length: 11
size: few
D: .
CDR3: CASNSIYGYTF
DNA: TGTGCCAGCAACAGTATCTATGGCTACACCTTC

J: TRBJ2-7
V: TRBV5-6
length: 12
size: .
D: .
CDR3: CASSLMAVEQYF
DNA: TGTGCCAGCAGCTTGATGGCTGTGGAGCAGTACTTC

J: TRBJ2-5
V: TRBV20-1
length: 12
size: many
D: .
CDR3: CSDSGYQETQYF
DNA: TGCAGTGATAGTGGGTACCAAGAGACCCAGTACTTC

J: TRBJ2-7
V: TRBV7-9
length: 14
size: .
D: .
CDR3: CASSVGPAGYEQYF
DNA: TGTGCCAGCAGCGTGGGACCAGCGGGCTACGAGCAGTACTTC

J: TRBJ1-1
V: TRBV28
length: 13
size: many
D: .
CDR3: CASSSRPNTEAFF
DNA: TGTGCCAGCAGTTCCCGGCCGAACACTGAAGCTTTCTTT

J: TRBJ2-4
V: TRBV3-1
length: 15
size: few
D: .
CDR3: CASSQDSGPKNIQYF
DNA: TGTGCCAGCAGCCAAGATTCGGGGCCCAAAAACATTCAGTACTTC

J: TRBJ1-6
V: TRBV24-1
length: 14
size: few
D: .
CDR3: CATSDSRQNSPLHF
DNA: TGTGCCACCAGTGATTCCCGACAGAATTCACCCCTCCACTTT

J: TRBJ1-2
V: TRBV6-1
length: 13
size: few
D: .
CDR3: CASMTKGVNGYTF
DNA: TGTGCCAGCATGACGAAAGGGGTGAACGGCTACACCTTC

J: TRBJ2-3
V: TRBV4-3
length: 13
size: .
D: .
CDR3: CASSRITADTQYF
DNA: TGCGCCAGCAGCCGAATTACAGCAGATACGCAGTATTTT